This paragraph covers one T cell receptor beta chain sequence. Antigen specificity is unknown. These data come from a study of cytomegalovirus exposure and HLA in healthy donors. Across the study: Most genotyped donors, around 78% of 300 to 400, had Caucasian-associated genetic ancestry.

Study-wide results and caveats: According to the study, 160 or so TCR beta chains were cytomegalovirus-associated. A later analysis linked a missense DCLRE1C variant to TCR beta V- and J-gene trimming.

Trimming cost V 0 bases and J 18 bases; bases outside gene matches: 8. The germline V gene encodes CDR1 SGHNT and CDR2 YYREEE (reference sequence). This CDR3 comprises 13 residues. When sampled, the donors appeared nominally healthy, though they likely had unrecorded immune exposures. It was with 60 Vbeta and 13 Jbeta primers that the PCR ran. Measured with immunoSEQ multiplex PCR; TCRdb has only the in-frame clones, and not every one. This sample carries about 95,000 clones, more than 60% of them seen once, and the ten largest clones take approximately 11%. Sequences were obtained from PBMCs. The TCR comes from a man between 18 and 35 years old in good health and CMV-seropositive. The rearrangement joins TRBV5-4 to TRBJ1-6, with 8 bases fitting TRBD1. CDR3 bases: TGTGCCAGCAGCTTGGTGGGACAGGACGCTTCCCACTTT. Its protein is CASSLVGQDASHF.